The present T cell receptor (beta chain) was sequenced within a study of shared clonotypes between healthy human individuals. After removal of 5 bases from V and 0 bases from J, the junction contained 3 bases not matched to a gene. This CDR3 comprises 14 residues. The germline V gene has CDR1 SGHTA and CDR2 FQGNSA. Here immunoSEQ multiplex PCR was the method, and the copy in TCRdb shows in-frame clones only, minus some. The repertoire includes about 1 million clones, about 75% of them detected once, and approximately 1.5% sits in the top ten. This clonotype was sampled from a man aged 18-30 years in good health. Material: memory CD4+ T cells sorted from blood. Subset described: CD45RA-negative fraction. The rearrangement joins TRBV7-2 to TRBJ1-1; 7 bases fit TRBD1. Here the CDR3 reads CASSIGQVNTEAFF. The CDR3 coding sequence is TGTGCCAGCAGCATTGGACAGGTGAACACTGAAGCTTTCTTT. The whole variable domain, remainder taken from reference TRBV7-2 and TRBJ1-1, is GAGVSQSPSNKVTEKGKDVELRCDPISGHTALYWYRQSLGQGLEFLIYFQGNSAPDKSGLPSDRFSAERTGGSVSTLTIQRTQQEDSAVYLCASSIGQVNTEAFFGQGTRLTVV.